A single sample is the source of the 3 T cell receptor beta chains below, sequenced in a study of CD8 T cells in ankylosing spondylitis (TCRdb year 2017). Library preparation was by 5' RACE. The sample was run on an Illumina HiSeq 2500. TCRdb reprocessing: public reads trimmed at Q25 with fastp, clones called with MiXCR, in-frame beta chains kept. CDR3 protein sequences are deduplicated, and each keeps its most common genes and DNA. The sample has 35,000 or so distinct CDR3 sequences on record, 4.5% to 6% of them singletons. 12% of the sample goes to the ten largest clones. Sequenced: blood, either unsorted or a sorted T cell fraction (not recorded which). The receptors shown here come from a male donor with ankylosing spondylitis or in good health (not recorded which).

This clonotype was counted ten times or more. The chain links TRBV9 to TRBJ2-1, with D possibly TRBD2 on 6 matching bases. Germline values: CDR1 SGDLS, CDR2 YYNGEE. Trimming pared 5 bases from V and 7 bases from J, leaving 28 bases between. This CDR3 has 18 residues. CDR3 sequence (DNA): TGTGCCAGCAGTCGAAGGTCGGGGGATGGATTCCTAGGGAATGAGCAGTTCTTC. Its translation: CASSRRSGDGFLGNEQFF.

This clonotype came up many times. The chain recombines TRBV6-2 or TRBV6-3 with TRBJ2-1, with D unclear. There are 13 residues in the CDR3. V shed 6 bases and J shed 6 bases, with 12 bases lying between them. CDR1 and CDR2 (germline): MNHEY, SVGEGT. The CDR3 DNA reads as TGTGCCAGCAGCCGGACGGACGGCAATGAGCAGTTCTTC. Protein product: CASSRTDGNEQFF.

This clonotype was seen more than once but under ten times. The chain's CDR3 is CASSFRASRPGEQYF. The CDR3 DNA follows: TGTGCCAGCAGTTTCAGGGCGTCTAGACCGGGGGAGCAGTACTTC. V is TRBV12-3 or TRBV12-4 and J is TRBJ2-7; D is perhaps TRBD1 or TRBD2 (5 bases each). V was cut by 3 bases and J by 7 bases, with 19 bases left in between. The CDR3 length is 15 residues.